The next 28 T cell receptor beta chains were all read from a single sample in a study of T-cell reconstitution after alpha-beta-depleted transplantation in children. Unique molecular identifiers were incorporated into the prepared TCRbeta library. MiXCR was run by TCRdb on the PCR reads, yielding one entry per CDR3 protein. Of about 130,000 distinct CDR3 sequences in the sample, 8% to 10% were seen once. The sequencing here drew on PBMCs, mostly from graft donor cells, taken 180 days after TCRalphabeta/CD19-depleted stem cell transplant. The receptor set was obtained from a girl under three years old who had a stem cell transplant for combined immunodeficiency, so the T cells may come from the graft donor.

The chain couples TRBV15 to TRBJ2-7; D gene unclear. Deletions cut 0 bases from V and 3 bases from J, with 6 bases between. CDR3 length equals 13 residues. From germline, CDR1 is LNHNV and CDR2 YYDKDF (reference sequence). CDR3 amino acids: CATSRDPSYEQYF. The DNA of the CDR3 is TGTGCCACCAGCAGAGATCCTAGCTACGAGCAGTACTTC.

The rearrangement joins TRBV4-3 to TRBJ2-5; possible D gene TRBD1, 5 bases. This CDR3 has 17 amino acids. V dropped 1 base and J dropped 1 base, with 16 bases sitting between them. Germline V CDR1 and CDR2: LGHNA, YSLEER. This CDR3 reads CASSQALNWGRQETQYF. The CDR3, as DNA: TGCGCCAGCAGCCAAGCTCTTAATTGGGGCCGCCAAGAGACCCAGTACTTC.

This clonotype was recorded once. The J gene is TRBJ2-5, the V gene TRBV7-2; no clear D gene. This CDR3 is built from 16 residues. Trimming took 1 base from V and 2 from J, leaving 14 bases between them. Germline CDR1 SGHTA, CDR2 FQGNSA. CDR3 sequence reads: CASSLGPAPTQETQYF. The CDR3 bases are TGTGCCAGCAGCTTAGGACCGGCACCGACTCAAGAGACCCAGTACTTC.

This clonotype was detected only a few times. In nucleotides, the CDR3 is TGTGCCAGCAGCCTCCCGAGCGAGGGACACCTCACAGATACGCAGTATTTT. Protein: CASSLPSEGHLTDTQYF. V usage is TRBV5-5 and J usage is TRBJ2-3; D perhaps matches TRBD1 (6 bases). V shed 4 bases and J shed 2 bases, with 20 bases lying between them. Per germline, CDR1 SGHKS and CDR2 YYEKEE (reference sequence). This CDR3 is built from 17 residues.

This chain connects TRBV9 to TRBJ2-3; 8 bases agree with TRBD1. There are 16 residues in the CDR3. CDR1 is SGDLS, CDR2 YYNGEE, per germline. Trimming took 4 bases from V and 4 from J; bases not matched to a gene: 11. CDR3 loop: CASSPQTKTGADTQYF. DNA for the CDR3: TGTGCCAGCAGCCCCCAGACCAAGACAGGGGCAGATACGCAGTATTTT.

The chain links TRBV5-1 to TRBJ2-1; D might be TRBD1 (5 bases). V was trimmed by 1 base and J by 1 base, leaving 15 bases between them. This CDR3 comprises 17 residues. Germline V gives CDR1 SGHRS, CDR2 YFSETQ. CDR3 amino acids: CASSLNRKGWSYNEQFF. The CDR3 coding sequence is TGCGCCAGCAGCTTGAATAGGAAGGGGTGGTCCTACAATGAGCAGTTCTTC.

The chain has TRBV7-2 and TRBJ1-1; D uncertain. Germline CDR1 SGHTA, CDR2 FQGNSA. This CDR3 contains 15 residues. V was clipped by 2 bases and J by 1 base, with 11 bases between them. In nucleotides, the CDR3 is TGTGCCAGCAGCTTAATGAGGCCAAGGAACACTGAAGCTTTCTTT. Amino acids: CASSLMRPRNTEAFF.

This clonotype was counted between two and nine times. The rearrangement uses TRBV12-3 or TRBV12-4 and TRBJ2-2, with D possibly called TRBD1 or TRBD2 (5 bases each). Between the trimmed V and J ends, which lost 5 bases and 2 bases, there was a span of 15 bases. The CDR3 loop spans 16 amino acids. CDR3 residues: CASSLSGGGNTGELFF. The CDR3 DNA reads TGTGCCAGCAGTCTTTCGGGTGGGGGAAACACCGGGGAGCTGTTTTTT.

The sample holds a few counts of this clonotype. The chain employs TRBV6-1 and TRBJ1-2; no clear D. There are 16 residues in the CDR3. V was pared by 6 bases and J by 3 bases, with 20 bases between. CDR1 MNHNS and CDR2 SASEGT come from the germline V gene. The CDR3 coding sequence is TGTGCCAGCAGCCCCGGTCCGGCAGATCTTTACTATGGCTACACCTTC. As protein: CASSPGPADLYYGYTF.

In this sample, this clonotype turned up a few times. This sequence joins TRBV7-2 and TRBJ2-2; D is perhaps TRBD2 (5 bases). Trimming pared 1 base from V and 4 bases from J, leaving 10 bases between. Germline assignment: CDR1 SGHTA and CDR2 FQGNSA. CDR3 length equals 15 residues. The chain's CDR3 is CASSLDPEGTGELFF. The CDR3 DNA reads TGTGCCAGCAGCTTAGATCCAGAGGGCACCGGGGAGCTGTTTTTT.

This clonotype has more than one count but fewer than ten. This rearrangement joins TRBV18 to TRBJ1-2; the match to TRBD1 covers 9 bases. Germline-derived CDR1 and CDR2 are KGHSH and LQKENI. Losses at the gene ends were 3 bases for V and 5 bases for J; bases not matched to a gene: 10. The CDR3 consists of 16 residues. CDR3 region: CASSPSGQGINYGYTF. In DNA, the CDR3 is TGTGCCAGCTCACCGTCGGGACAGGGAATTAATTATGGCTACACCTTC.

This clonotype was found many times. The rearrangement links TRBV12-3 or TRBV12-4 to TRBJ2-2; D tentatively reads TRBD1 or TRBD2 (5 bases each). CDR3 size: 16 residues. V gave up 7 bases and J gave up 2 bases, with 17 bases separating them. The CDR3 loop is CASTLRGTSNTGELFF. The DNA for the CDR3 is TGTGCCAGCACCCTACGGGGCACCTCCAACACCGGGGAGCTGTTTTTT.

The rearrangement links TRBV4-3 to TRBJ2-7, with 7 bases fitting TRBD2. CDR1 LGHNA and CDR2 YSLEER come from the germline V gene. Trimming removed 0 bases from V and 1 base from J; junction bases left unmatched: 3. CDR3 length: 15 residues. The CDR3 loop is CASSQEPSGSYEQYF. In nucleotides, the CDR3 is TGCGCCAGCAGCCAAGAGCCTAGCGGATCCTACGAGCAGTACTTC.

This clonotype was picked up a small number of times. The CDR3 bases are TGTGCCAGCAGCCCTTCGTTTGCGGGCACCGGGGAGCTGTTTTTT. Amino acids: CASSPSFAGTGELFF. The rearrangement joins TRBV11-3 to TRBJ2-2; tentative D call: TRBD2 (5 bases). CDR1 and CDR2 from the germline V gene are SGHNT and YENEEA. Trimming cost V 5 bases and J 4 bases, with 14 bases left between them. This CDR3 spans 15 amino acids.

The rearrangement joins TRBV28 to TRBJ2-3; TRBD2 is a possible D gene (6 bases). V gave up 2 bases and J gave up 4 bases, with 19 bases separating them. Per germline, CDR1 MDHEN and CDR2 SYDVKM. The CDR3 spans 17 residues. DNA for the CDR3: TGTGCCAGCAGTTTAGGTCCCGGGAGCTATCTTTCAGATACGCAGTATTTT. This translates into CASSLGPGSYLSDTQYF.

Judged by abundance, this clonotype is medium-sized (0.01 to 0.1%). The rearrangement links TRBV7-2 to TRBJ2-3, with a tentative D call TRBD2 (5 bases). Per the germline V gene, CDR1 is SGHTA and CDR2 is FQGNSA. The length of the CDR3 is 14 residues. V lost 6 bases to trimming and J lost 2 bases, with 12 bases between them. This CDR3 reads CASRLDKSTDTQYF. The CDR3 DNA reads TGTGCCAGCAGACTAGACAAGTCCACAGATACGCAGTATTTT. The whole variable domain, remainder taken from reference TRBV7-2 and TRBJ2-3, is GAGVSQSPSNKVTEKGKDVELRCDPISGHTALYWYRQSLGQGLEFLIYFQGNSAPDKSGLPSDRFSAERTGGSVSTLTIQRTQQEDSAVYLCASRLDKSTDTQYFGPGTRLTVL.

This clonotype was counted at least ten times. As DNA, the CDR3 is TGCAGCGTTGAGGAGGGTTTTCTCACAGATACGCAGTATTTT. Translated, it gives CSVEEGFLTDTQYF. The V and J genes are TRBV29-1 and TRBJ2-3; D is perhaps TRBD2 (6 bases). V lost 3 bases and J 2 bases, leaving 12 bases between the germline ends. The CDR3 loop spans 14 amino acids. CDR1 is SQVTM, CDR2 ANQGSEA, per germline.

This clonotype was seen only a few times. The chain has TRBV7-2 and TRBJ1-1, with 9 nucleotides matching TRBD1. This CDR3 region has 15 residues. Losses at the gene ends were 1 base for V and 5 bases for J; bases not matched to a gene: 5. Germline lookup yields CDR1 SGHTA and CDR2 FQGNSA. The CDR3 reads CASSLVTGGGTEAFF. The DNA of the CDR3 is TGTGCCAGCAGCTTAGTGACAGGGGGGGGTACTGAAGCTTTCTTT.

This clonotype has more than one count but fewer than ten. This chain links TRBV20-1 with TRBJ2-1; 9 bases are a match to TRBD1. Germline-derived CDR1 and CDR2 are DFQATT and SNEGSKA (reference sequence). Trimming removed 3 bases from V and 13 bases from J; junction bases left unmatched: 13. This CDR3 is built from 14 residues. CDR3 protein: CSASIYRGPLYQFF. DNA for the CDR3: TGCAGTGCTAGCATCTACAGGGGGCCGCTTTACCAGTTCTTC.

The rearrangement joins TRBV7-3 to TRBJ2-2; TRBD1 matches 7 bases. Germline CDR1 reads SGHTA; CDR2 reads FQGTGA. The CDR3 consists of 15 residues. The V and J ends lost 5 bases and 3 bases, in that order; junction bases with no gene match: 6. The CDR3 nucleotides are TGTGCCAGCAGCCCTCGGGACAGACACACCGGGGAGCTGTTTTTT. Its translation is CASSPRDRHTGELFF.

The chain recombines TRBV6-6 with TRBJ2-1, with D hard to call. The CDR3 is made up of 11 amino acids. The V end lost 2 bases, the J end lost 8 bases, and 4 bases lay between the germline ends. Germline values: CDR1 MNHNY, CDR2 SVGAGI (reference sequence). This CDR3 is CASSYIDEQFF. CDR3 nucleotides: TGTGCCAGCAGTTACATCGATGAGCAGTTCTTC.

A few counts support this clonotype. The CDR3, as DNA: TGCAGTGCTAGAATGTGGCGGCAAGAGACCCAGTACTTC. Amino acids: CSARMWRQETQYF. The chain links TRBV20-1 to TRBJ2-5; D is ambiguous. CDR3 length: 13 amino acids. Germline loops: CDR1 DFQATT, CDR2 SNEGSKA (reference sequence). V was shortened by 2 bases and J by 2 bases, with 9 bases between the two germline ends.

This clonotype was detected only a few times. DNA of the CDR3: TGCGCCAGCAGCTTGAGATCGGGGTACAATGAGCAGTTCTTC. It specifies CASSLRSGYNEQFF. This sequence joins TRBV5-1 and TRBJ2-1, with D possibly being TRBD2 (5 bases). The germline V and J ends were trimmed by 1 base and 4 bases, with 9 bases remaining between them. This CDR3 region has 14 residues. The V gene's germline CDR1 is SGHRS and CDR2 YFSETQ.

A few counts support this clonotype. The chain couples TRBV7-2 to TRBJ2-1; D possibly matches TRBD1 or TRBD2 (5 bases each). Between the trimmed V and J ends, which lost 2 bases and 10 bases, there was a span of 18 bases. Germline V gene sequence: CDR1 SGHTA, CDR2 FQGNSA. The CDR3 spans 15 residues. The DNA for the CDR3 is TGTGCCAGCAGCTTAAAATTTAGCGACAGTACAGAGCAGTTCTTC. Translating it yields CASSLKFSDSTEQFF.

This CDR3 is CASSRTEMNEQFF. CDR3 DNA sequence: TGTGCCAGCAGTAGGACGGAAATGAATGAGCAGTTCTTC. The chain employs TRBV2 and TRBJ2-1, with unresolved D. The length of the CDR3 is 13 residues. The V end lost 5 bases, the J end lost 7 bases, and 12 bases lay between the germline ends. Germline V gene data show CDR1 as SNHLY and CDR2 as FYNNEI.

This clonotype was seen a handful of times. The chain couples TRBV29-1 to TRBJ2-3; maybe TRBD1 (6 bases). Trimming took 3 bases from V and 6 from J, leaving 13 bases between them. This CDR3 contains 13 residues. Germline CDR1 is SQVTM and CDR2 is ANQGSEA. Written as DNA, the CDR3 is TGCAGCGTTGACGGCAGGGGAAGGGATACGCAGTATTTT. Translated: CSVDGRGRDTQYF.

This clonotype was seen a handful of times. This rearrangement joins TRBV5-5 to TRBJ2-1; tentatively, D is TRBD2 (6 bases). Germline CDR1 reads SGHKS; CDR2 reads YYEKEE (reference sequence). The CDR3 length is 16 residues. The V end lost 0 bases, the J end lost 0 bases, and 10 bases lay between the germline ends. CDR3 DNA sequence: TGTGCCAGCAGCTTGGGGACTACCCCCTCCTACAATGAGCAGTTCTTC. Its translation: CASSLGTTPSYNEQFF.

The chain links TRBV10-3 to TRBJ2-1; the match to TRBD2 covers 9 bases. Germline trimming cut 5 bases from V and 0 bases from J; bases unmatched to any gene: 8. The CDR3 consists of 17 residues. Germline V CDR1 and CDR2: ENHRY, SYGVKD. The CDR3 DNA reads TGTGCCATCAGTCCCTCCGGGACTAGCAGCTCCTACAATGAGCAGTTCTTC. Translation: CAISPSGTSSSYNEQFF.